This T cell receptor beta chain emerged from a study of shared clonotypes between healthy human individuals. Scientists sequenced DNA from unsorted PBMC on ten immunoSEQ deep assay plates. TCRdb's table, derived via immunoSEQ multiplex PCR, lists solely in-frame clones and lacks some. The table records about 480,000 clones, 60% to 80% of them present only once. This clone was counted between two and nine times. Donors, healthy HIV-negative adults, lacked recent acute infections or vaccinations. V lost 3 bases, J lost 3 bases, and 8 bases lay in between. The CDR3 length is 13 residues. Germline V lookup: CDR1 KGHSH, CDR2 LQKENI.

This TCR was sampled from a woman aged 40 to 50 in good health. Some clones in this sample may be carry-over from other donors' samples. The sequenced sample was PBMCs. The rearrangement joins TRBV18 to TRBJ1-1; D is unresolved. CDR3: CASSPLGYTEAFF. The CDR3 DNA reads TGTGCCAGCTCACCCTTGGGGTACACTGAAGCTTTCTTT.